Listed below are T cell receptor beta chains from one sample, sequenced in a study of glioma-infiltrating T cells. From the multiplex PCR reads, TCRdb called clonotypes with MiXCR, one entry per CDR3 protein. The sample gives roughly 350,000 distinct CDR3 sequences, roughly two fifths of which show up once; 12% is in the top ten. The sample comprised glioma tissue, nonneoplastic brain tissue, or PBMCs (not recorded which). The source is a human donor with low-grade glioma or glioblastoma, undergoing nonglioma brain surgery, or in good health (not recorded which). Both conserved end residues are part of each CDR3. A D gene is named only where the DNA matches it firmly. Some rows mark clone size as missing; the rest say once, few, many or name a class of expanded clone.

>NA|many|TRBV11-1|TRBJ2-7
CASSGIGTASSEQYF
TGTGCCAGCAGCGGGATTGGTACGGCCTCCAGCGAGCAGTACTTC
>NA|NA|TRBV20-1|TRBJ1-2
CSARGGGGYGYTF
TGCAGTGCTAGAGGAGGGGGAGGCTACGGCTACACCTTC
>TRBD2|many|TRBV20-1|TRBJ2-1
CSARIAGIYNEQFF
TGCAGTGCTAGAATAGCGGGAATCTACAATGAGCAGTTCTTC
>TRBD2|NA|TRBV27|TRBJ2-7
CASSLFRTSGNSYEQYF
TGTGCCAGCAGTTTATTTCGGACTAGCGGGAACTCCTACGAGCAGTACTTC
>NA|few|TRBV7-3|TRBJ2-3
CASSLVASTDTQYF
TGTGCCAGCAGCTTAGTGGCTAGCACAGATACGCAGTATTTT
>TRBD1|few|TRBV2|TRBJ1-2
CASSRGTGAGYTF
TGTGCCAGCAGTCGAGGGACAGGGGCTGGCTACACCTTC
>TRBD2|NA|TRBV6-1|TRBJ2-4
CASSTPGLAGVAGKNIQYF
TGTGCCAGCAGTACCCCGGGACTAGCGGGAGTCGCGGGCAAAAACATTCAGTACTTC
>NA|few|TRBV28|TRBJ2-3
CASSSTWEATDTQYF
TGTGCCAGCAGCTCCACCTGGGAGGCAACAGATACGCAGTATTTT
>TRBD1|NA|TRBV20-1|TRBJ1-5
CSASPAGTGWRINQPQHF
TGCAGTGCTAGTCCCGCCGGGACAGGGTGGAGAATCAATCAGCCCCAGCATTTT
>TRBD2|few|TRBV7-2|TRBJ2-5
CASSPRLAEETQYF
TGTGCCAGCAGCCCCCGACTAGCGGAAGAGACCCAGTACTTC
>TRBD1|NA|TRBV7-2|TRBJ2-1
CASSLFPRDRRNNEQFF
TGTGCCAGCAGCCTTTTCCCCCGGGACAGGAGAAACAATGAGCAGTTCTTC
>NA|NA|TRBV6-2/TRBV6-3|TRBJ2-2
CTSSYSGELFF
TGTACCAGCAGTTATTCCGGGGAGCTGTTTTTT
>NA|NA|TRBV10-3|TRBJ2-7
CAISQGNEQYF
TGTGCCATCAGCCAGGGGAACGAGCAGTACTTC
>TRBD1|once|TRBV20-1|TRBJ1-1
CSDTPGQGVGTEAFF
TGCAGTGATACCCCCGGTCAGGGGGTAGGGACTGAAGCTTTCTTT
>TRBD1|NA|TRBV18|TRBJ1-2
CASSQPQGAHYGYTF
TGTGCCAGCTCGCAACCTCAGGGGGCACACTATGGCTACACCTTC
>NA|NA|TRBV19|TRBJ2-3
CASNNERPDTQYF
TGTGCCAGTAATAATGAGCGCCCAGATACGCAGTATTTT
>NA|NA|TRBV12-3/TRBV12-4|TRBJ2-3
CASSFGAQVSTDTQYF
TGTGCCAGCAGTTTTGGCGCCCAAGTAAGCACAGATACGCAGTATTTT
>NA|few|TRBV28|TRBJ1-5
CASSPSGGRNQPQHF
TGTGCCAGCAGTCCGTCCGGAGGGCGTAATCAGCCCCAGCATTTT
>TRBD2|NA|TRBV6-6|TRBJ2-7
CASSYSGSVYEQYF
TGTGCCAGCAGTTATAGCGGGAGTGTGTACGAGCAGTACTTC
>TRBD2|NA|TRBV7-2|TRBJ2-5
CASSQVGRAWQETQYF
TGTGCCAGCAGCCAAGTAGGGAGGGCTTGGCAAGAGACCCAGTACTTC
>NA|many|TRBV27|TRBJ1-2
CASRSRQEYGYTF
TGTGCCAGCAGGAGCCGACAGGAGTATGGCTACACCTTC
>TRBD2|NA|TRBV19|TRBJ2-1
CASSMWTSGSYNEQFF
TGTGCCAGTAGTATGTGGACTAGCGGCTCCTACAATGAGCAGTTCTTC
>NA|NA|TRBV20-1|TRBJ2-7
CSGAGAWHEQYF
TGCAGTGGGGCGGGGGCCTGGCACGAGCAGTACTTC
>NA|NA|TRBV28|TRBJ2-7
CASSLNIYEQYF
TGTGCCAGCAGTTTGAACATCTACGAGCAGTACTTC
>NA|many|TRBV6-2/TRBV6-3|TRBJ2-7
CASSYSGLSGEQYF
TGTGCCAGCAGTTACTCGGGACTTTCTGGGGAGCAGTACTTC
>TRBD1|NA|TRBV7-2|TRBJ1-3
CASSLDRVENTIYF
TGTGCCAGCAGCTTGGACAGGGTGGAAAACACCATATATTTT
>NA|once|TRBV6-1|TRBJ2-3
CDSSEWVQFTYTQYF
TGTGACAGCAGTGAATGGGTACAGTTTACATATACGCAGTATTTT
>NA|few|TRBV6-6|TRBJ2-7
CASSYTGAGDEQYF
TGTGCCAGCAGTTACACTGGGGCGGGCGACGAGCAGTACTTC
>TRBD2|NA|TRBV7-3|TRBJ2-3
CASSSSPSGSTDTQYF
TGTGCCAGCAGCTCCAGTCCTAGCGGGTCCACAGATACGCAGTATTTT
>NA|NA|TRBV12-3/TRBV12-4|TRBJ2-2
CASSSNQYRGTGELFF
TGTGCCAGCAGTTCAAACCAATATCGGGGCACCGGGGAGCTGTTTTTT
>NA|NA|TRBV19|TRBJ2-3
CASSIGSYTDTQYF
TGTGCCAGTAGTATAGGCAGCTACACAGATACGCAGTATTTT
>NA|few|TRBV6-1|TRBJ2-6
CASSEALLFGANVLTF
TGTGCCAGCAGTGAAGCGTTGCTATTTGGGGCCAACGTCCTGACTTTC
>NA|NA|TRBV7-2|TRBJ1-1
CASSGGGGMNTEAFF
TGTGCCAGCAGCGGGGGTGGAGGAATGAACACTGAAGCTTTCTTT
>NA|few|TRBV7-2|TRBJ1-1
CASSRMTAMNTEAFF
TGTGCCAGCAGCCGGATGACAGCTATGAACACTGAAGCTTTCTTT
>NA|few|TRBV28|TRBJ2-7
CASSLGRGLGPSYEQYF
TGTGCCAGCAGTTTAGGCCGCGGCTTGGGGCCGTCCTACGAGCAGTACTTC
>NA|NA|TRBV11-1|TRBJ1-3
CASSLAVSGNAIYF
TGTGCCAGCAGCTTAGCCGTCTCTGGAAACGCCATATATTTT
>NA|NA|TRBV19|TRBJ2-1
CASSPGGTDGYNEQFF
TGTGCCAGTAGTCCAGGGGGGACAGACGGTTACAATGAGCAGTTCTTC
>NA|NA|TRBV6-1|TRBJ2-5
CASSTLRGETQYF
TGTGCCAGCAGTACCCTCAGGGGAGAGACCCAGTACTTC
>TRBD1|NA|TRBV24-1|TRBJ2-3
CATSMQGADTQYF
TGTGCCACCAGTATGCAGGGGGCAGATACGCAGTATTTT
>NA|many|TRBV6-1|TRBJ2-3
CASSRLLTSPPWGTDTQYF
TGTGCCAGCAGTCGCTTACTAACCAGCCCCCCCTGGGGCACAGATACGCAGTATTTT
>NA|NA|TRBV12-3/TRBV12-4|TRBJ1-5
CASSPTDSRQPQHF
TGTGCCAGCAGCCCAACGGACAGTCGGCAGCCCCAGCATTTT
>NA|NA|TRBV28|TRBJ2-5
CVSSSLPRQQETQYF
TGTGTTAGCAGTTCCCTTCCGCGACAGCAAGAGACCCAGTACTTC
>TRBD1|NA|TRBV28|TRBJ1-2
CSSSPTRTGGYGYTF
TGTTCCAGCAGTCCAACCCGGACAGGGGGCTATGGCTACACCTTC
>TRBD2|NA|TRBV7-9|TRBJ2-5
CASSSTGTSGRETQYF
TGTGCCAGCAGCTCAACCGGGACTAGCGGGAGAGAGACCCAGTACTTC
>TRBD2|few|TRBV28|TRBJ2-7
CASSLVLAGVGEQYF
TGTGCCAGCAGTTTAGTACTAGCGGGAGTCGGCGAGCAGTACTTC
>NA|NA|TRBV5-4|TRBJ1-2
CASSLGHFLDGYTF
TGTGCCAGCAGCCTAGGACATTTTTTAGATGGCTACACCTTC
>NA|NA|TRBV28|TRBJ2-1
CASSLPGQQSYNEQFF
TGTGCCAGCAGTTTACCTGGACAGCAAAGTTACAATGAGCAGTTCTTC
>NA|NA|TRBV20-1|TRBJ2-7
CGARHRVISYEQYF
TGCGGTGCTAGGCACAGGGTTATCTCCTACGAGCAGTACTTC
>NA|few|TRBV4-1|TRBJ1-2
CASSQYGRFMKNYGYTF
TGCGCCAGCAGCCAATATGGCAGGTTTATGAAAAACTATGGCTACACCTTC
>TRBD2|few|TRBV12-3/TRBV12-4|TRBJ2-1
CASSRTSGRNNEQFF
TGTGCCAGCAGTCGGACTAGCGGGAGGAACAATGAGCAGTTCTTC
>NA|few|TRBV6-1|TRBJ2-2
CASKTPGGTGELFF
TGTGCCAGCAAAACGCCGGGCGGAACCGGGGAGCTGTTTTTT
>NA|NA|TRBV7-9|TRBJ1-1
CASSLYSGVTEAFF
TGTGCCAGCAGCTTATATTCTGGGGTCACTGAAGCTTTCTTT
>NA|NA|TRBV4-1|TRBJ2-3
CASSTLQGNTDTQYF
TGCGCCAGCAGCACCTTACAGGGAAACACAGATACGCAGTATTTT